This passage covers 13 T cell receptor beta chains from one sample sequenced in a study of T cell responses to AZD1222 COVID-19 vaccine. Generated by immunoSEQ multiplex PCR, the TCRdb table keeps only in-frame clones and is missing some. The table includes approximately 150,000 clones, roughly 89% detected once. This specimen was peripheral blood, taken 28 days after the second AZD1222 dose. Source of these receptors: an adult who received the AZD1222 COVID-19 vaccine.

In its sample, this clone was seen once. The J gene is TRBJ2-1, the V gene TRBV7-6; TRBD2 aligns across 7 bases. CDR3 length equals 15 residues. Trimming at V came to 0 bases and at J to 8 bases, leaving 7 bases not matched to a gene. Germline values: CDR1 SGHVS, CDR2 FNYEAQ. The CDR3 here is CASSLAPSAGDEQFF. CDR3 DNA: TGTGCCAGCAGCTTAGCCCCCTCTGCGGGGGATGAGCAGTTCTTC.

This chain joins TRBV11-2 and TRBJ2-3; 9 bases fit TRBD2. The CDR3 runs to 15 residues. Per germline, CDR1 SGHAT and CDR2 FQNNGV. Trimming removed 1 base from V and 5 bases from J; junction bases left unmatched: 4. Here the CDR3 DNA reads TGTGCCAGCAGCTTAGGCGGGAGGGCCAGAGATACGCAGTATTTT. This translates into CASSLGGRARDTQYF.

The V gene is TRBV2, the J gene TRBJ1-3; a weak D match, TRBD1 (5 bases). The V gene lost 8 bases and the J gene lost 9 bases, with 8 bases spanning the gap. CDR1 and CDR2 (germline): SNHLY, FYNNEI. The CDR3 has 10 amino acids. Here the CDR3 DNA reads TGTGCCAGCCGTGGGGGCACCATATATTTT. This gives the protein CASRGGTIYF.

This clone appeared a few times. The chain employs TRBV28 and TRBJ1-1; D not certain. Trimming cost V 3 bases and J 6 bases, with 8 bases left between them. The CDR3 spans 12 residues. The germline gives CDR1 MDHEN, CDR2 SYDVKM. CDR3: CASSFLGAEAFF. The CDR3 region has the DNA TGTGCCAGCAGTTTTTTGGGTGCTGAAGCTTTCTTT.

This rearrangement joins TRBV12-3 or TRBV12-4 to TRBJ1-1; D remains ambiguous. V lost 1 base to trimming and J lost 4 bases, with 7 bases between them. The CDR3 has 13 residues. The DNA for the CDR3 is TGTGCCAGCAGTTTAGGGGTTGGCACTGAAGCTTTCTTT. Protein sequence: CASSLGVGTEAFF.

This chain uses TRBV19 with TRBJ1-1; 9 bases line up with TRBD1. The length of the CDR3 is 15 residues. The ends lost 4 bases at V and 5 bases at J; junction bases unmatched: 8. Germline values: CDR1 LNHDA, CDR2 SQIVND (reference sequence). CDR3 protein: CASSTRHRGQTEAFF. The CDR3 DNA follows: TGTGCCAGTAGTACCCGCCACAGGGGGCAAACTGAAGCTTTCTTT.

The chain employs TRBV7-3 and TRBJ2-3; 13 bases are a match to TRBD2. The CDR3 is made up of 16 amino acids. Germline values: CDR1 SGHTA, CDR2 FQGTGA. J gave up 1 base and V 5 bases, and 3 bases lay outside the gene matches. As DNA, the CDR3 is TGTGCCAGCAGCCCCGGACTAGCGGGAGGCACAGATACGCAGTATTTT. Its protein product is CASSPGLAGGTDTQYF.

A word on this clone: Different DNA sequences within this sample yield the same CDR3. The chain is built from TRBV2 and TRBJ2-3; D is possibly TRBD2 (5 bases). Deletions cut 7 bases from V and 0 bases from J, with 17 bases between. The CDR3 has 16 residues. Germline V CDR1 and CDR2: SNHLY, FYNNEI. The CDR3 loop is CASTDDGGGSTDTQYF. The CDR3, as DNA: TGTGCCAGCACCGATGACGGAGGAGGCAGCACAGATACGCAGTATTTT.

The V and J genes are TRBV7-3 and TRBJ1-4, with 11 bases matching TRBD1. The junction had 4 bases not matched to a gene; V was cut back by 1 base and J by 3 bases. CDR1 and CDR2 from the germline V gene are SGHTA and FQGTGA. This CDR3 is 17 amino acids long. CDR3 nucleotide sequence: TGTGCCAGCAGCTTAAACGGACAGGGGGCGGCTAATGAAAAACTGTTTTTT. Protein: CASSLNGQGAANEKLFF.

This chain links TRBV7-3 with TRBJ2-3; D possibly corresponds to TRBD2 (5 bases). Germline V lookup: CDR1 SGHTA, CDR2 FQGTGA. This CDR3 comprises 13 residues. V lost 2 bases and J lost 5, with 8 bases in between. The CDR3 protein is CASSLSEGDTQYF. For the CDR3, the DNA is TGTGCCAGCAGCTTATCCGAGGGAGATACGCAGTATTTT.

The DNA of the CDR3 is TGTGCCAGCAGTCCGACAGGGGGCCCTGGACCCGAGCAGTACTTC. Protein sequence: CASSPTGGPGPEQYF. The chain joins TRBV28 to TRBJ2-7; 10 nucleotides align to TRBD1. Germline V gives CDR1 MDHEN, CDR2 SYDVKM. The trim removed 5 bases at V and 6 bases at J, leaving 10 bases unmatched. CDR3 size: 15 residues. Variable domain in full (rest from reference TRBV28 and TRBJ2-7): DVKVTQSSRYLVKRTGEKVFLECVQDMDHENMFWYRQDPGLGLRLIYFSYDVKMKEKGDIPEGYSVSREKKERFSLILESASTNQTSMYLCASSPTGGPGPEQYFGPGTRLTVT.

The chain combines TRBV2 with TRBJ2-7, with TRBD2 matching 11 bases. The germline CDR1 and CDR2 sequences are SNHLY and FYNNEI. The CDR3 runs 15 residues. V dropped 7 bases and J dropped 1; count of bases not matched to a gene: 6. CDR3 coding DNA: TGTGCCAGCACTCCGGGACTAGCGGTTTCCTACGAGCAGTACTTC. This translates into CASTPGLAVSYEQYF.

This sequence joins TRBV28 and TRBJ2-3, with TRBD1 matching 12 bases. V lost 4 bases and J lost 4; bases outside the gene matches: 6. The CDR3 loop spans 16 amino acids. Germline V gene data show CDR1 as MDHEN and CDR2 as SYDVKM. As DNA, the CDR3 is TGTGCCAGCAGTTCTGCCGGGACAGGGGGCTCAGATACGCAGTATTTT. Residues: CASSSAGTGGSDTQYF.